Shown below are 18 T cell receptor beta chains from a single sample sequenced in a study of blood T cell repertoires in COVID-19. Only in-frame clones appear in the TCRdb table, and some are missing; sequencing was by immunoSEQ multiplex PCR. Of 220,000 or so clones in the sample, approximately 80% are singletons; the top ten hold 4% to 6%. Sequences were obtained from peripheral blood. The receptors derive from a woman aged 55-69 years who had recovered from COVID-19.

The genes are TRBV9 and TRBJ1-4; D gene uncertain. This CDR3 is built from 16 residues. Germline values: CDR1 SGDLS, CDR2 YYNGEE. V lost 3 bases to trimming and J lost 0 bases, with 12 bases between them. CDR3 loop: CASSAQVRATNEKLFF. The CDR3 DNA follows: TGTGCCAGCAGCGCCCAAGTGAGGGCAACTAATGAAAAACTGTTTTTT.

The V and J genes are TRBV4-1 and TRBJ1-3, with 7 bases identical to TRBD1. The V segment lost 3 bases and the J segment 9 bases; nucleotides outside the gene matches: 5. Germline V gene lookup returns CDR1 MGHRA and CDR2 YSYEKL. This CDR3 contains 13 residues. Written as DNA, the CDR3 is TGCGCCAGCAGCCACACAGGGGATCGCACCATATATTTT. Translation gives CASSHTGDRTIYF.

This chain joins TRBV6-5 and TRBJ2-3; a weak D match, TRBD1 (5 bases). Trimming stripped 6 bases from V and 7 bases from J, with 14 bases between. The CDR3 contains 13 residues. CDR1 is MNHEY and CDR2 is SVGAGI in the germline V gene. The CDR3 coding sequence is TGTGCCAGCAGAATTGACAGTTTGAATACGCAGTATTTT. Translation gives CASRIDSLNTQYF.

The V call is TRBV27, the J call TRBJ2-1; 11 nucleotides agree with TRBD2. The germline CDR1 and CDR2 sequences are MNHEY and SMNVEV (reference sequence). This CDR3 spans 15 amino acids. J was trimmed by 4 bases and V by 8 bases; bases with no gene match: 7. The CDR3 spells CASRVSSGGYNEQFF. The CDR3 DNA sequence: TGTGCCAGCCGGGTCTCTAGCGGGGGGTACAATGAGCAGTTCTTC.

To note about this clone: A read error may produce the germline difference seen at one junction end. The chain has TRBV7-7 and TRBJ2-5, with 10 bases identical to TRBD2. There are 13 residues in the CDR3. The germline V gene has CDR1 SSHAT and CDR2 FNYEAQ (reference sequence). The CDR3 sequence is CASSGGVGETQYF. The DNA of the CDR3 is TGTGCTAGCAGCGGGGGGGTCGGAGAGACCCAGTACTTC.

The chain recombines TRBV2 with TRBJ1-6; D is unclear. This CDR3 contains 15 residues. The germline V gene encodes CDR1 SNHLY and CDR2 FYNNEI. Trimming removed 6 bases from V and 2 bases from J, with 11 bases in between. In nucleotides, the CDR3 is TGTGCCAGCAGAAAAGACACAACCTATAATTCACCCCTCCACTTT. Its translation: CASRKDTTYNSPLHF.

The chain combines TRBV13 with TRBJ2-4, with D hard to call. Germline CDR1 is PRHDT and CDR2 is FYEKMQ (reference sequence). The CDR3 consists of 13 residues. Between the trimmed V and J ends, which lost 5 bases and 5 bases, there was a span of 10 bases. CDR3 sequence (DNA): TGTGCCAGCAGCCCCCCGACACAAAACATTCAGTACTTC. Amino acid sequence: CASSPPTQNIQYF.

The chain joins TRBV9 to TRBJ1-2, with 12 bases matching TRBD1. V shed 0 bases, J shed 6 bases, and the junction held 9 bases outside the gene matches. The CDR3 is 17 residues long. The V gene's germline CDR1 is SGDLS and CDR2 YYNGEE. The CDR3 nucleotides are TGTGCCAGCAGCGTAGGTTACCGGGGACAGGGGGCTAATGGCTACACCTTC. Encoded protein: CASSVGYRGQGANGYTF.

The rearrangement joins TRBV2 to TRBJ1-1; unclear D gene. The ends were cut back, 7 bases at V and 1 base at J, with 13 bases in the middle. CDR3 length: 14 amino acids. Germline loops: CDR1 SNHLY, CDR2 FYNNEI. CDR3 loop: CASTPLQPNTEAFF. The DNA for the CDR3 is TGTGCCAGCACCCCGTTACAGCCGAACACTGAAGCTTTCTTT.

This clone showed up just a few times. The chain is built from TRBV5-1 and TRBJ1-2; TRBD1 aligns across 11 bases. The germline gives CDR1 SGHRS, CDR2 YFSETQ. V lost 7 bases to trimming and J lost 6 bases; unmatched junction nucleotides: 5. This CDR3 is built from 13 residues. The CDR3 DNA reads as TGCGCCAGCCGTCTGGGACAGGGGGATGGCTACACCTTC. Its translation: CASRLGQGDGYTF.

V gene TRBV9 combines with J gene TRBJ2-5; 8 nucleotides agree with TRBD2. Germline-derived CDR1 and CDR2 are SGDLS and YYNGEE. There are 15 residues in the CDR3. V shed 4 bases, J shed 5 bases, and the junction held 10 bases outside the gene matches. CDR3 loop: CASSPMGLVQETQYF. In nucleotides, the CDR3 is TGTGCCAGCAGCCCTATGGGACTAGTACAGGAGACCCAGTACTTC.

The J gene is TRBJ2-7, the V gene TRBV30; a weak D match, TRBD1 (5 bases). Germline CDR1 reads GTSNPN; CDR2 reads SVGIG (reference sequence). CDR3 size: 15 residues. Trimming removed 5 bases from V and 4 bases from J, with 21 bases in between. The CDR3 sequence: CAWAATDTPLYEQYF. The CDR3 coding sequence is TGTGCCTGGGCCGCGACAGACACACCTCTTTACGAGCAGTACTTC.

The chain carries TRBV6-6 and TRBJ1-6; D not resolved. This CDR3 is built from 15 residues. Trimming stripped 0 bases from V and 4 bases from J, with 7 bases between. CDR1 MNHNY and CDR2 SVGAGI come from the germline V gene (reference sequence). The CDR3 region is CASSYSPGYNSPLHF. For the CDR3, the DNA is TGTGCCAGCAGTTACTCGCCGGGTTATAATTCACCCCTCCACTTT.

The chain carries TRBV30 and TRBJ1-5; possibly TRBD1 for D (5 bases). The germline V gene encodes CDR1 GTSNPN and CDR2 SVGIG (reference sequence). This CDR3 has 12 residues. Trimming cost V 5 bases and J 7 bases, with 12 bases left between them. CDR3: CAWSTRGQPQHF. DNA of the CDR3: TGTGCCTGGTCGACTCGGGGGCAGCCCCAGCATTTT.

This sequence joins TRBV27 and TRBJ1-4; D is uncertain. Germline CDR1 reads MNHEY; CDR2 reads SMNVEV (reference sequence). The V end was cut by 6 bases, the J end by 7 bases, with 12 bases between. This CDR3 contains 13 residues. CDR3 loop: CASSSAIVEKLFF. The DNA for the CDR3 is TGTGCCAGCAGCTCCGCCATAGTTGAAAAACTGTTTTTT.

This clone was seen a single time. The chain employs TRBV19 and TRBJ1-2, with 7 bases aligning to TRBD1. The ends lost 7 bases at V and 2 bases at J; junction bases unmatched: 4. The length of the CDR3 is 13 residues. Per germline, CDR1 LNHDA and CDR2 SQIVND (reference sequence). The CDR3 DNA follows: TGTGCCAGTATCTCCAGGGGGAACTATGGCTACACCTTC. Amino acid sequence: CASISRGNYGYTF.

The chain joins TRBV27 to TRBJ2-5, with 9 bases that match TRBD2. Trimming at V came to 4 bases and at J to 2 bases, leaving 5 bases not matched to a gene. This CDR3 is built from 15 residues. The germline CDR1 and CDR2 sequences are MNHEY and SMNVEV (reference sequence). This CDR3 is CASSWGGGAQETQYF. CDR3 nucleotides: TGTGCCAGCAGTTGGGGCGGGGGGGCGCAAGAGACCCAGTACTTC.

The chain is built from TRBV7-3 and TRBJ2-3; a weak D match, TRBD1 (6 bases). V was clipped by 1 base and J by 0 bases, with 17 bases between them. In germline, CDR1 is SGHTA, CDR2 FQGTGA. This CDR3 comprises 18 residues. The CDR3: CASSLRGLLVSSTDTQYF. In DNA, the CDR3 is TGTGCCAGCAGCTTAAGGGGGCTTCTAGTTAGTAGCACAGATACGCAGTATTTT.